This T cell receptor beta chain was recorded in a study of tumor-infiltrating lymphocytes in primary liver carcinoma. Study conclusions and caveats: A fraction of only about 7.5-24% of top clones appeared in all five tumor regions.

cDNA specific to TCR beta was made from 500 ng of total RNA, with a constant-region primer employed for priming. Libraries of TCR beta came from three nested multiplex PCR rounds with slightly modified ARM-PCR. For around 9 cycles apiece, the opening two PCR rounds ran with TRBV1-TRBV30 forward primers and a C-beta reverse primer. MiXCR, applied by TCRdb to the multiplex PCR reads, yields one record per CDR3 protein. The table lists 95,000 to 100,000 distinct CDR3 sequences, about 62% of them singletons. Remarks on this clonotype: Its antigen is still unknown.

Between 20 and 30 mg of unsorted bulk tissue served as the source from which RNA and DNA were co-extracted. The patients carried chronic HBV infection and had received no treatment. Germline CDR1 reads SQVTM; CDR2 reads ANQGSEA. The CDR3 is 12 amino acids. V shed 6 bases and J 4 bases; nucleotides not matched to a gene: 5. The rearrangement links TRBV29-1 to TRBJ2-5; 7 bases align to TRBD1. This clonotype was obtained from a woman aged 55-75 years with primary liver carcinoma and hepatitis B virus infection. The material sequenced was liver tumor tissue from sampling region 2. Indicated subset: tumor region T2, inferior pole. The CDR3 reads CSVTGMRETQYF. The CDR3 DNA reads as TGCAGCGTGACAGGGATGAGAGAGACCCAGTACTTC.